Only one count was recorded for the clone carrying this T cell receptor (beta chain). Its antigen is not known. This record belongs to a study of cytomegalovirus exposure and HLA in healthy donors. Study observations and caveats: What a later analysis showed was that several of the most significant clusters appeared linked to common viral pathogens. Listed as cytomegalovirus-associated were 170 or so TCR beta chains. A further, later analysis showed that HLA-associated TCR beta chains (compared with equally common others) were more clonally expanded.

Amplification used 60 Vbeta primers and 13 Jbeta primers. The protocol was immunoSEQ multiplex PCR, while the TCRdb copy is restricted to in-frame clones and leaves out a portion. This table holds some 110,000 clones, around 76% found once. Germline V gene sequence: CDR1 SGHAT, CDR2 FQNNGV. The V gene lost 5 bases and the J gene lost 5 bases, with 9 bases spanning the gap. The CDR3 covers 13 residues. This TCR came from a woman in her sixties in good health and CMV-seropositive. The genes are TRBV11-2 and TRBJ2-2, with D uncertain. The sequencing sample was made of PBMCs. In DNA form, the CDR3 reads TGTGCCAGCAGCCCAACTTCTACCGGGGAGCTGTTTTTT. It is translated as CASSPTSTGELFF. Full variable domain (missing parts from reference TRBV11-2 and TRBJ2-2): EAGVAQSPRYKIIEKRQSVAFWCNPISGHATLYWYQQILGQGPKLLIQFQNNGVVDDSQLPKDRFSAERLKGVDSTLKIQPAKLEDSAVYLCASSPTSTGELFFGEGSRLTVL.